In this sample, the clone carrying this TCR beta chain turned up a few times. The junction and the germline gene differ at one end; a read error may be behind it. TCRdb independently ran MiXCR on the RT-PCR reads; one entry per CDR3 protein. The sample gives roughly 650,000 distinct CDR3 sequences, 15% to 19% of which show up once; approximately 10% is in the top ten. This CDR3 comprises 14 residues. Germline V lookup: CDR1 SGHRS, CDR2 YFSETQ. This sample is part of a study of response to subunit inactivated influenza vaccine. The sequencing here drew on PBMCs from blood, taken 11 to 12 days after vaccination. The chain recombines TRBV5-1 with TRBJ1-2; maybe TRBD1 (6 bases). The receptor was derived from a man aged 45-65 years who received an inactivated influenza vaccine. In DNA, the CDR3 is TGCGCCAGCAGCTTGGACAGGGTGGCTGATGGCTATACCTTC. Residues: CASSLDRVADGYTF.